The rows below give T cell receptor beta chains drawn from one sample of a study of identical twins. Each CDR3 protein is one row after TCRdb ran MiXCR on the 5' RACE reads. The table includes approximately 590,000 distinct CDR3 sequences, just under 10% detected once. These data also formed part of another study, on yellow fever vaccine responses in identical twins.

Input material: PBMCs. The receptors here all came from a woman aged 18-35 years in good health. Each CDR3 is given with its conserved first and last residue. The order of the fields is clone size, J gene, V gene, CDR3 protein. Expanded clones get a size class; other rows say once, few or many, or leave the size out.

size: many; J: TRBJ2-3; V: TRBV7-6; CDR3: CASTLAGGSTDTQYF
size: many; J: TRBJ2-1; V: TRBV19; CDR3: CASSVGTTQFF
size: few; J: TRBJ2-1; V: TRBV7-9; CDR3: CASSRSRNEQFF
size: many; J: TRBJ2-7; V: TRBV2; CDR3: CASSGTFYEQYF
size: many; J: TRBJ2-5; V: TRBV27; CDR3: CASSLSWGAGETQYF
size: NA; J: TRBJ2-1; V: TRBV29-1; CDR3: CSVRDWNYNEQFF
size: NA; J: TRBJ2-7; V: TRBV28; CDR3: CASRKTGPSYEQYF
size: few; J: TRBJ2-7; V: TRBV11-2; CDR3: CASSHTAGAYEQYF
size: NA; J: TRBJ2-5; V: TRBV19; CDR3: CASSIGDPPETQYF
size: few; J: TRBJ2-5; V: TRBV7-9; CDR3: CASSPWSQAQETQYF
size: many; J: TRBJ2-1; V: TRBV6-2/TRBV6-3; CDR3: CASSPFPGVVSNEQFF
size: few; J: TRBJ2-1; V: TRBV20-1; CDR3: CSASFYSSYNEQFF
size: NA; J: TRBJ2-1; V: TRBV20-1; CDR3: CSANDRVTYNEQFF
size: many; J: TRBJ1-6; V: TRBV7-2; CDR3: CASRLPDSLYNSPLHF
size: NA; J: TRBJ1-5; V: TRBV5-1; CDR3: CASSLDANQPQHF
size: many; J: TRBJ2-2; V: TRBV9; CDR3: CASSVAGGVKNTGELFF
size: NA; J: TRBJ2-5; V: TRBV6-2/TRBV6-3; CDR3: CASRPLQQYQETQYF
size: NA; J: TRBJ2-1; V: TRBV20-1; CDR3: CSARERGRGYNEQFF
size: few; J: TRBJ2-5; V: TRBV20-1; CDR3: CSAKLPSGSWQETQYF
size: NA; J: TRBJ2-7; V: TRBV2; CDR3: CASSAGREGYEQYF
size: many; J: TRBJ2-5; V: TRBV6-2/TRBV6-3; CDR3: CASSYGGRIQETQYF
size: many; J: TRBJ2-3; V: TRBV4-1; CDR3: CASSPGGTPGGDTQYF
size: NA; J: TRBJ2-2; V: TRBV4-3; CDR3: CASSPESTGAGTGELFF
size: NA; J: TRBJ1-5; V: TRBV30; CDR3: CAWSSGVNQPQHF
size: few; J: TRBJ2-1; V: TRBV5-1; CDR3: CASSFWTSGGQLGEQFF
size: NA; J: TRBJ2-3; V: TRBV28; CDR3: CASSNPGLAGYTDTQYF
size: few; J: TRBJ1-1; V: TRBV20-1; CDR3: CSAMGPKNTEAFF
size: few; J: TRBJ2-6; V: TRBV28; CDR3: CAIDTGAGANVLTF
size: many; J: TRBJ2-3; V: TRBV28; CDR3: CASRPEGQGTDTQYF
size: few; J: TRBJ2-6; V: TRBV2; CDR3: CASKGGLSGANVLTF
size: few; J: TRBJ1-1; V: TRBV19; CDR3: CASSIDTANTEAFF
size: NA; J: TRBJ2-5; V: TRBV3-1; CDR3: CASSHDGTIYEETQYF
size: NA; J: TRBJ2-5; V: TRBV5-6; CDR3: CASMAVTQGTQYF
size: many; J: TRBJ2-7; V: TRBV3-1; CDR3: CASSQVRGFYEQYF
size: many; J: TRBJ1-5; V: TRBV12-3/TRBV12-4; CDR3: CASTLDSNQPQHF
size: few; J: TRBJ2-5; V: TRBV7-9; CDR3: CASSLVPGQEYQETQYF
size: few; J: TRBJ1-2; V: TRBV15; CDR3: CATSRTGAMEGYTF
size: few; J: TRBJ2-7; V: TRBV5-1; CDR3: CASRGTAQISYEQYF
size: many; J: TRBJ2-7; V: TRBV5-1; CDR3: CASHSGTVTYEQYF
size: many; J: TRBJ2-2; V: TRBV10-3; CDR3: CAINPVEGSDTGELFF